The following is a TCR beta chain sequence with its context. This sample is part of a study of blood T cell repertoires in COVID-19. Those enrolled in Seattle joined during active infection and were followed longitudinally afterward. Authors' data handling: Using reference gene primer amplification, nucleated cell counts were estimated. Here immunoSEQ multiplex PCR was the method, and the copy in TCRdb shows in-frame clones only, minus some. The V and J calls and clone size were taken over from that table, and D and trimming were inferred from the DNA. The data contain some 170,000 clones, roughly 83% of them singletons. The sequenced sample was peripheral blood. This clonotype was obtained from a woman aged 40 to 55 with COVID-19, enrolled during active disease.

The CDR3 protein is CASAGVSNSPLHF. The CDR3 DNA sequence: TGTGCCAGCGCAGGTGTTTCAAATTCACCCCTCCACTTT. The chain uses TRBV7-3 and TRBJ1-6; D not resolved. V lost 8 bases and J lost 7, with 12 bases in between. The CDR3 sequence is 13 residues long. Germline loops: CDR1 SGHTA, CDR2 FQGTGA.